What follows are 27 T cell receptor beta chains derived from one specimen sequenced in a study of type 1 regulatory T cells. TCRdb fed the reads into MiXCR, producing one record per CDR3 protein. The sample has roughly 18,000 distinct CDR3 sequences, approximately 10% seen once. The source material was CD4+ T cells, either the whole sample or a sorted fraction (not recorded which). These receptors originate from a human donor in good health.

With regard to this clonotype: One base away lies a much larger clone, so this may be a sequencing read error. This chain uses TRBV7-3 with TRBJ2-1, with unresolved D. V was trimmed by 1 base and J by 5 bases, leaving 6 bases between them. Germline CDR1 reads SGHTA; CDR2 reads FQGTGA. The CDR3 totals 13 residues. CDR3 in DNA: TGTGCCAGCAGCTTAAGAGAGGACAATGAGCAGTTCTTC. The encoded protein is CASSLREDNEQFF.

This clonotype came up a few times. The chain combines TRBV20-1 with TRBJ2-3; 11 bases are a match to TRBD2. This CDR3 is 14 amino acids long. CDR1 and CDR2 from the germline V gene are DFQATT and SNEGSKA (reference sequence). V trimming: 6 bases; J trimming: 1 base; junction bases outside the gene matches: 3. The CDR3 is CSAVSGRGTDTQYF. The CDR3 bases are TGCAGTGCGGTTAGCGGGAGGGGCACAGATACGCAGTATTTT.

This clonotype counts as medium-sized. This chain uses TRBV7-2 with TRBJ2-7; no firm D call. Germline V gene data show CDR1 as SGHTA and CDR2 as FQGNSA. The CDR3 has 11 amino acids. V lost 5 bases and J lost 7, with 9 bases in between. CDR3: CASSHRMEQYF. CDR3 DNA: TGTGCCAGCAGCCACCGGATGGAGCAGTACTTC.

The chain is built from TRBV27 and TRBJ2-1, with D uncertain. The germline CDR1 and CDR2 sequences are MNHEY and SMNVEV (reference sequence). Trimming left V 9 bases short and J 2 bases short, with 14 bases between. The CDR3 length is 14 residues. The CDR3, as DNA: TGTGCCAGTACGGCGACCCTGACCTACAATGAGCAGTTCTTC. This sequence encodes CASTATLTYNEQFF.

The V call is TRBV7-9, the J call TRBJ2-1, with 12 bases aligning to TRBD1. Germline V gives CDR1 SEHNR, CDR2 FQNEAQ (reference sequence). CDR3 length: 15 amino acids. The J segment lost 11 bases and the V segment lost 5 bases, leaving 10 bases of the junction unmatched. CDR3: CASSLTGTGGAKQFF. In DNA, the CDR3 is TGTGCCAGCAGCCTAACCGGGACAGGGGGCGCCAAGCAGTTCTTC.

In this sample, this clonotype turned up many times. The genes are TRBV14 and TRBJ2-7; TRBD2 aligns across 11 bases. Per the germline V gene, CDR1 is SGHDN and CDR2 is FVKESK. V lost 0 bases, J lost 11 bases, and 6 bases stayed unmatched. The CDR3 sequence is 14 residues long. The CDR3 DNA follows: TGTGCCAGCAGCCAAGATCTGTCTAGCGGGAGGAAGTACTTC. Translating gives CASSQDLSSGRKYF.

Note on this clonotype: This may be a read error: a much more frequent sequence differs by one nucleotide. The V call is TRBV27, the J call TRBJ2-7; D not resolved. Trimming stripped 4 bases from V and 3 bases from J, with 13 bases between. CDR1 is MNHEY, CDR2 SMNVEV, per germline (reference sequence). The CDR3 length is 14 residues. The CDR3: CASSSLRQDYEQYF. The CDR3 DNA sequence: TGTGCCAGCAGTTCCCTGCGTCAGGACTACGAGCAGTACTTC.

The V call is TRBV9, the J call TRBJ2-5, with 11 bases fitting TRBD2. The length of the CDR3 is 15 residues. Germline V CDR1 and CDR2: SGDLS, YYNGEE. V shed 3 bases and J 1 base; nucleotides not matched to a gene: 2. As DNA, the CDR3 is TGTGCCAGCAGCGCTAGCGGGAGGCTCCAAGAGACCCAGTACTTC. Amino acids: CASSASGRLQETQYF. The full variable domain, in which reference TRBV9 and TRBJ2-5 provide the parts outside the CDR3, is DSGVTQTPKHLITATGQRVTLRCSPRSGDLSVYWYQQSLDQGLQFLIQYYNGEERAKGNILERFSAQQFPDLHSELNLSSLELGDSALYFCASSASGRLQETQYFGPGTRLLVL.

This clonotype occurred many times. The CDR3 DNA reads TGTGCCAGCAGTCGCCCAGGAATCGCTGAAGCTTTCTTT. It codes for CASSRPGIAEAFF. This chain connects TRBV14 to TRBJ1-1; D not resolved. The CDR3 runs 13 residues. V lost 6 bases and J 6 bases, leaving 14 bases between the germline ends. The germline gives CDR1 SGHDN, CDR2 FVKESK.

The rearrangement joins TRBV20-1 to TRBJ2-5, with D hard to call. Germline-derived CDR1 and CDR2 are DFQATT and SNEGSKA (reference sequence). CDR3 length equals 12 residues. CDR3 in amino acids: CSASGDQETQYF. In DNA form, the CDR3 reads TGCAGCGCGAGTGGAGACCAAGAGACCCAGTACTTC.

This clonotype was detected a few times. This chain joins TRBV7-2 and TRBJ2-1; D call uncertain. The CDR3 sequence is 14 residues long. Between the trimmed V and J ends, which lost 7 bases and 9 bases, there was a span of 19 bases. CDR1 is SGHTA, CDR2 FQGNSA, per germline. CDR3 sequence: CASTFLHTLGEQFF. The CDR3, as DNA: TGTGCCAGCACCTTTCTGCATACCTTGGGTGAGCAGTTCTTC.

This clonotype was seen many times. The V and J genes are TRBV29-1 and TRBJ2-7, with 10 bases aligning to TRBD1. Trimming took 5 bases from V and 0 from J; bases not matched to a gene: 4. The CDR3 is 14 amino acids. Germline CDR1 and CDR2: SQVTM and ANQGSEA. Here the CDR3 DNA reads TGCAGCGTTCGGGGGACAGGGGACTCCTACGAGCAGTACTTC. This gives the protein CSVRGTGDSYEQYF.

This clonotype was detected many times. The chain employs TRBV5-4 and TRBJ1-1; D is possibly TRBD1 (5 bases). Per germline, CDR1 SGHNT and CDR2 YYREEE (reference sequence). V was clipped by 4 bases and J by 1 base, with 11 bases between them. The CDR3 length is 14 residues. The CDR3: CASSHRGGNTEAFF. The DNA of the CDR3 is TGTGCCAGCAGCCACCGCGGGGGGAACACTGAAGCTTTCTTT.

The table lists this clonotype with many counts. V usage is TRBV24-1 and J usage is TRBJ2-1, with TRBD2 identical over 9 bases. Germline CDR1 and CDR2: KGHDR and SFDVKD. CDR3 length: 15 residues. V shed 5 bases, J shed 8 bases, and the junction held 9 bases outside the gene matches. The CDR3 spells CATSVGSGRPYEQFF. The CDR3 DNA sequence: TGTGCCACCAGTGTCGGAAGCGGGAGGCCATATGAGCAGTTCTTC.

In this sample, this clonotype is medium-sized. V is TRBV29-1 and J is TRBJ2-5, with 9 nucleotides matching TRBD1. Germline V gene sequence: CDR1 SQVTM, CDR2 ANQGSEA. The CDR3 contains 12 residues. The V and J ends lost 6 bases and 3 bases, in that order; junction bases with no gene match: 2. The CDR3 sequence is CSVRTGEETQYF. The CDR3, as DNA: TGCAGCGTCCGGACAGGGGAAGAGACCCAGTACTTC.

The chain uses TRBV28 and TRBJ1-1, with TRBD1 matching 7 bases. V lost 6 bases to trimming and J lost 3 bases; unmatched junction nucleotides: 7. Germline-derived CDR1 and CDR2 are MDHEN and SYDVKM. This CDR3 is built from 14 residues. Written as DNA, the CDR3 is TGTGCCAGCAGGACCACCGACAGGGACACTGAAGCTTTCTTT. Amino acids: CASRTTDRDTEAFF.

This clonotype was picked up a small number of times. The chain recombines TRBV29-1 with TRBJ2-1; 14 bases line up with TRBD2. V lost 5 bases and J lost 7; bases outside the gene matches: 10. The CDR3 loop spans 16 amino acids. Germline lookup yields CDR1 SQVTM and CDR2 ANQGSEA. Written as DNA, the CDR3 is TGCAGCGTTTCGGGACTAGCGGGAGAGTGGGCAAATGAGCAGTTCTTC. Residues: CSVSGLAGEWANEQFF.

Ten or more counts support this clonotype. In DNA form, the CDR3 reads TGCGCCAGCAGCTTGGCCCTAAGCTCCTACAATGAGCAGTTCTTC. Protein sequence: CASSLALSSYNEQFF. The rearrangement uses TRBV5-1 and TRBJ2-1; D is undetermined. Germline lookup yields CDR1 SGHRS and CDR2 YFSETQ. The CDR3 has 15 residues. With 0 bases removed from V and 0 bases from J, the gap between germline ends came to 7 bases.

At least ten counts were recorded for this clonotype. The rearrangement joins TRBV5-5 to TRBJ2-2, with 8 bases identical to TRBD2. After removal of 2 bases from V and 4 bases from J, the junction contained 4 bases not matched to a gene. This CDR3 is 15 amino acids long. Germline V lookup: CDR1 SGHKS, CDR2 YYEKEE (reference sequence). CDR3 bases: TGTGCCAGCAGCTTCAGCGGGAGTGTCACCGGGGAGCTGTTTTTT. Amino acid sequence: CASSFSGSVTGELFF.

The J gene is TRBJ2-1, the V gene TRBV11-2; D ambiguous. V lost 0 bases and J lost 10, with 13 bases in between. Germline V gene sequence: CDR1 SGHAT, CDR2 FQNNGV. This CDR3 is 14 amino acids long. CDR3 sequence reads: CASSLDRTINEQFF. The CDR3 DNA reads as TGTGCCAGCAGCTTAGATAGAACTATCAACGAGCAGTTCTTC.

In this sample, this clonotype is medium-sized. V gene TRBV7-9 combines with J gene TRBJ2-7; no definite D call. The CDR3 contains 12 residues. The germline V gene encodes CDR1 SEHNR and CDR2 FQNEAQ (reference sequence). Trimming took 5 bases from V and 5 from J, leaving 10 bases between them. As DNA, the CDR3 is TGTGCCAGCAGCCTCTCCTGGAACGAGCAGTACTTC. Translation: CASSLSWNEQYF. The full variable domain, in which reference TRBV7-9 and TRBJ2-7 provide the parts outside the CDR3, is DTGVSQNPRHKITKRGQNVTFRCDPISEHNRLYWYRQTLGQGPEFLTYFQNEAQLEKSRLLSDRFSAERPKGSFSTLEIQRTEQGDSAMYLCASSLSWNEQYFGPGTRLTVT.

This clonotype has at least ten counts. The V gene is TRBV28, the J gene TRBJ2-2, with 7 positions matching TRBD2. V was pared by 2 bases and J by 6 bases, with 6 bases of the junction left unmatched. The CDR3 has 15 amino acids. Germline CDR1 reads MDHEN; CDR2 reads SYDVKM. The chain's CDR3 is CASSLLRGGAGELFF. DNA of the CDR3: TGTGCCAGCAGTTTACTTCGGGGAGGGGCCGGGGAGCTGTTTTTT.

This clonotype was counted a few times. CDR3 DNA: TGTGCCAGCAGCTCCCGACAGGGTAGTGGCTACACCTTC. Protein product: CASSSRQGSGYTF. V gene TRBV7-9 combines with J gene TRBJ1-2; 7 nucleotides line up with TRBD1. Germline CDR1 and CDR2: SEHNR and FQNEAQ (reference sequence). V dropped 4 bases and J dropped 7; count of bases not matched to a gene: 6. This CDR3 has 13 amino acids.

This clonotype was counted at least ten times. The gene calls are TRBV29-1 and TRBJ2-5, with D perhaps matching TRBD2 (7 bases). V was cut by 8 bases and J by 1 base, with 11 bases left in between. Germline CDR1 is SQVTM and CDR2 is ANQGSEA. CDR3 length: 12 residues. The CDR3 nucleotides read TGCAGCCATGGGGGGGCCCAAGAGACCCAGTACTTC. It is translated as CSHGGAQETQYF.

By proportion, this clonotype is medium-sized. The junction differs from germline at one of its ends, possibly a read error. The rearrangement links TRBV7-7 to TRBJ2-7; TRBD2 is a possible D gene (5 bases). Germline values: CDR1 SSHAT, CDR2 FNYEAQ (reference sequence). The CDR3 loop spans 14 amino acids. CDR3 DNA: TGTGCTAGCAGCGTGGACTCCTTCTCCTACGAGCAGTACTTC. It specifies CASSVDSFSYEQYF.

As regards this clonotype: This may be a read error: a much more frequent sequence differs by one nucleotide. The chain links TRBV5-8 to TRBJ1-3; 8 bases match TRBD1. Per germline, CDR1 SGHTS and CDR2 YDEGEE. The CDR3 is 15 amino acids. DNA of the CDR3: TGTGCCAGCGGCTTTACAGGGGGCTCTGGAAACACCATATATTTT. Residues: CASGFTGGSGNTIYF. Full variable domain (rest looked up from reference TRBV5-8 and TRBJ1-3): EAGVTQSPTHLIKTRGQQATLRCSPISGHTSVYWYQQALGLGLQFLLWYDEGEERNRGNFPPRFSGRQFPNYSSELNVNALELEDSALYLCASGFTGGSGNTIYFGEGSWLTVV.

The chain couples TRBV6-5 to TRBJ2-7, with 13 bases fitting TRBD2. CDR1 is MNHEY, CDR2 SVGAGI, per germline. Trimming removed 0 bases from V and 3 bases from J; junction bases left unmatched: 11. The CDR3 is 19 residues long. The CDR3 loop is CASSYSIPGRTSGSYEQYF. CDR3 DNA: TGTGCCAGCAGTTACTCGATTCCGGGAAGGACTAGCGGGAGCTACGAGCAGTACTTC.